This T cell receptor (beta chain) was retrieved from a study of blood T cell repertoires in COVID-19. About the research overall: Researchers got acute and convalescent COVID-19 samples from the United States, Italy and Spain.

This CDR3 has 17 amino acids. CDR1 is SGHRS and CDR2 is YFSETQ in the germline V gene. Original processing methods: Reference gene primer amplification gave nucleated cell count estimates. Profiling relied on immunoSEQ multiplex PCR, and the TCRdb table lists in-frame clones only, not all of them. Clone size and the V and J calls come from that table; the DNA yielded D and trimming. The table shows about 250,000 clones, with more than 70% occurring only once. The rearrangement joins TRBV5-1 to TRBJ1-2; 7 nucleotides align to TRBD1. The TCR was taken from a man older than 75 with acute or convalescent COVID-19. Sequencing used peripheral blood. In DNA form, the CDR3 reads TGCGCAGCCCCTAACCCCCAAACAGGGGAAAAAGGCTATGGCTACACCTTC. Residues: CAAPNPQTGEKGYGYTF.